This T cell receptor beta chain derives from a study of T cells in Graves' hyperthyroidism and ophthalmopathy. Template material for amplifying TCR beta CDR3 regions consisted of RNA transcripts. The TCR CDR3 was amplified in a first-round RT-PCR using the HTBI primer set. TCRdb redid the calling of the multiplex PCR reads with MiXCR, one entry per CDR3 protein. The sample has 450,000 to 700,000 distinct CDR3 sequences; approximately 44% are singletons. This CDR3 comprises 13 residues. Germline V gene data show CDR1 as ENHRY and CDR2 as SYGVKD. The J segment lost 5 bases and the V segment lost 5 bases, leaving 5 bases of the junction unmatched. Patients having uncontrolled infection, another autoimmune disease, pregnancy or lactation were not included. Diagnoses were established using clinical symptoms, serum thyroxine and TRAb, thyroid ultrasound and orbital computed tomography.

The sequence derives from an adult woman with Graves' disease, either hyperthyroidism or ophthalmopathy (not recorded which). The V and J genes are TRBV10-3 and TRBJ1-1, with 7 bases aligning to TRBD1. Source material: peripheral blood or thyroid tissue (not recorded which). CDR3: CAISQGGTTEAFF. The CDR3 DNA follows: TGTGCCATCAGTCAGGGGGGAACAACTGAAGCTTTCTTT.